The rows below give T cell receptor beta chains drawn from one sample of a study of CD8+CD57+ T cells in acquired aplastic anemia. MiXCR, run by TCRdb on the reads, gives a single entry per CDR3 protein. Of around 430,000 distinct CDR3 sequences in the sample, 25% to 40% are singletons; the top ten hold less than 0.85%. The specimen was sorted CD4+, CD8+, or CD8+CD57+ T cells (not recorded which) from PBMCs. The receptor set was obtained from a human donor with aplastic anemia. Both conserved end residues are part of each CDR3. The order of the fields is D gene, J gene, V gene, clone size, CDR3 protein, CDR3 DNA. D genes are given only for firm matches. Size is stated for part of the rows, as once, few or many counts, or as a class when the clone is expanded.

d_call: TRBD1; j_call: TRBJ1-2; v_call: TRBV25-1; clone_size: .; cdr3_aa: CASSARGQGTNGYTF; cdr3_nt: TGTGCCAGCAGTGCTAGGGGACAGGGAACCAATGGCTACACCTTC
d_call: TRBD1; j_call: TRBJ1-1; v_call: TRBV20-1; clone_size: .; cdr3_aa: CKMTGPHMDTEAFF; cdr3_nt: TGCAAGATGACAGGGCCGCACATGGACACTGAAGCTTTCTTT
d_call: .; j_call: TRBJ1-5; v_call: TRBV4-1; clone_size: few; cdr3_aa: CASSQAGLSNQPQHF; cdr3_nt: TGCGCCAGCAGCCAAGCGGGACTTAGCAATCAGCCCCAGCATTTT
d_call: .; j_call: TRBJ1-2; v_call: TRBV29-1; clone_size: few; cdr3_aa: CSVEWGDYGYTF; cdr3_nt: TGCAGCGTTGAATGGGGAGACTATGGCTACACCTTC
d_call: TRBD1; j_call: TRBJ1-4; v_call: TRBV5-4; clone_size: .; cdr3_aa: CASSLQGAGKLFF; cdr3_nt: TGTGCCAGCAGCTTGCAGGGGGCCGGAAAACTGTTTTTT
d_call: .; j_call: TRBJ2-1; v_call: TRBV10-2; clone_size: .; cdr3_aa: CASSEEHGGEQFF; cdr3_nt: TGCGCCAGCAGTGAGGAACATGGAGGTGAGCAGTTCTTC
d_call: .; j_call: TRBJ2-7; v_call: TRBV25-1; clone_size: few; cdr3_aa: CASSSVRLGGEQYF; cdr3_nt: TGTGCCAGCAGTTCAGTTCGACTAGGAGGCGAGCAGTACTTC
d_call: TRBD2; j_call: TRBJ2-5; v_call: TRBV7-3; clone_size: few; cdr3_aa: CARCLAGARETQYF; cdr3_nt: TGTGCCAGGTGCTTAGCGGGGGCCAGGGAGACCCAGTACTTC
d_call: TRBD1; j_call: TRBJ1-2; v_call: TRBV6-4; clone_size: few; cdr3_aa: CASSKTGGANYGYTF; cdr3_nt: TGTGCCAGCAGTAAGACAGGGGGTGCAAACTATGGCTACACCTTC
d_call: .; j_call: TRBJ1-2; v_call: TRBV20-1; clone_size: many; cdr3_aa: CSAREGGYGYTF; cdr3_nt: TGCAGTGCTAGAGAAGGAGGGTATGGCTACACCTTC
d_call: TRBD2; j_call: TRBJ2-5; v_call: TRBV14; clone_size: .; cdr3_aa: CASSQVTSGGTQYF; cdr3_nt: TGTGCCAGCAGCCAAGTAACTAGCGGGGGTACCCAGTACTTC
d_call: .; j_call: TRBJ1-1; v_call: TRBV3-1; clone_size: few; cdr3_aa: CASSQDQWGWNTEAFF; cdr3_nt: TGTGCCAGCAGCCAAGATCAGTGGGGATGGAACACTGAAGCTTTCTTT
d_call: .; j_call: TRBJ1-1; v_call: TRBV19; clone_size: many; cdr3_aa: CASSLDSMNTEAFF; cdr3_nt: TGTGCCAGTAGTCTCGACAGCATGAACACTGAAGCTTTCTTT
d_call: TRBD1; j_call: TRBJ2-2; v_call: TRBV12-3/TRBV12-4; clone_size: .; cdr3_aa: CASSMDRAYTGELFF; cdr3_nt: TGTGCCAGCAGCATGGACAGGGCTTACACCGGGGAGCTGTTTTTT
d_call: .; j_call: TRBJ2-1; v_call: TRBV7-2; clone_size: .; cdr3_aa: CASSLQGGGQFF; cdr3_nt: TGTGCCAGCAGCTTACAGGGGGGTGGGCAGTTCTTC
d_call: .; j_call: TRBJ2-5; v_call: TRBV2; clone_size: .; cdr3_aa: CASSRRAGGFKETQYF; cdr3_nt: TGTGCCAGCAGCCGGAGGGCAGGCGGGTTTAAAGAGACCCAGTACTTC
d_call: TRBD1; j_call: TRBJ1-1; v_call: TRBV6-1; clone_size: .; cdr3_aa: CASRPRGRNTEAFF; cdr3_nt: TGTGCCAGCAGACCCAGGGGGAGGAACACTGAAGCTTTCTTT
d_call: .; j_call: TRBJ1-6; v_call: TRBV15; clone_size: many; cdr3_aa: CATSRGDRNSPLHF; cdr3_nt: TGTGCCACCAGCAGGGGCGACAGGAATTCACCCCTCCACTTT
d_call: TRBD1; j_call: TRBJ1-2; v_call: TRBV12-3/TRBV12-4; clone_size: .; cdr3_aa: CASSLGRGQGARDYTF; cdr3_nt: TGTGCCAGCAGTTTAGGCAGGGGACAGGGGGCGCGTGACTACACCTTC
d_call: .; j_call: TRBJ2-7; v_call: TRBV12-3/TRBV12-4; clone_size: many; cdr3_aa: CASRTLGQPSYEQYF; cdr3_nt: TGTGCCAGCAGGACCCTAGGACAGCCTTCCTACGAGCAGTACTTC
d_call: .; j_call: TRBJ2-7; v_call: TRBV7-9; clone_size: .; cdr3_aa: CASSLELGSYEQYF; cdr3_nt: TGTGCCAGCAGCTTAGAGCTGGGGAGCTACGAGCAGTACTTC
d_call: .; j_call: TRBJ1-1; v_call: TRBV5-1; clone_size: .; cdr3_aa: CASNGQGTEAFF; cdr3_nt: TGCGCCAGCAACGGGCAGGGCACTGAAGCTTTCTTT
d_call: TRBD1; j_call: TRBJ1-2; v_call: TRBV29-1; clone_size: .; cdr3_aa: CSVTGTGVKGYTF; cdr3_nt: TGCAGCGTTACCGGGACAGGGGTTAAGGGCTACACCTTC
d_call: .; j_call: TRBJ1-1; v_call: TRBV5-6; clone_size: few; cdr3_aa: CASSLARGGYTEAFF; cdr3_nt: TGTGCCAGCAGCTTAGCCCGGGGCGGCTACACTGAAGCTTTCTTT
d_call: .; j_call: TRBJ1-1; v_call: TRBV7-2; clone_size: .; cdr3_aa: CASSLTYMDTEAFF; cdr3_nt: TGTGCCAGCAGCTTAACCTATATGGACACTGAAGCTTTCTTT
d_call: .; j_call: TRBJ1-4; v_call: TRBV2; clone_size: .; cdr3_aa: CASSGTRLFF; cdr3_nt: TGTGCCAGCTCGGGAACGCGACTGTTTTTT
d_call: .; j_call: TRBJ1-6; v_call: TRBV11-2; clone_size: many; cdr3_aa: CASRPLRGANNSPLHF; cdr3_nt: TGTGCCAGCAGACCGCTTCGGGGGGCGAATAATTCACCCCTCCACTTT
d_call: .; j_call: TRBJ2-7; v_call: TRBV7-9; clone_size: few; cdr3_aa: CASSLDTGEQYF; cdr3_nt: TGTGCCAGCAGCTTAGACACTGGAGAGCAGTACTTC
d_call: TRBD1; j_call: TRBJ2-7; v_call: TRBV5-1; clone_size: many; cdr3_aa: CASSPDRGVDEQYF; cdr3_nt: TGCGCCAGCAGTCCGGACAGGGGTGTCGACGAGCAGTACTTC
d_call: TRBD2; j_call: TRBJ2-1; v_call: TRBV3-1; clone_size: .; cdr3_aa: CASSREPSRTSSDNEQFF; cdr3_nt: TGTGCCAGCAGCCGCGAGCCGTCCAGGACTAGTTCGGACAATGAGCAGTTCTTC
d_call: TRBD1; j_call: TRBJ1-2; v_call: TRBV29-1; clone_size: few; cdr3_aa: CSVDPGQGGHYGYTF; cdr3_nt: TGCAGCGTCGACCCGGGACAGGGCGGGCACTATGGCTACACCTTC
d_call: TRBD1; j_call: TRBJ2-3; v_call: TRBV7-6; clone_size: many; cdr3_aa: CASSLVRTGGADTQYF; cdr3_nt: TGTGCCAGCAGCTTAGTTAGGACAGGGGGTGCAGATACGCAGTATTTT
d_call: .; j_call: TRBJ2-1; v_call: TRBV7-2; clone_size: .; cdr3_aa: CASSSEANEQFF; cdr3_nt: TGTGCCAGCAGCTCCGAGGCTAATGAGCAGTTCTTC
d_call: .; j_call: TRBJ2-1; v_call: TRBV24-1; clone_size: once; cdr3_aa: CATSDPQGPPLNEQSF; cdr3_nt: TGTGCCACCAGTGATCCACAGGGCCCCCCACTCAATGAGCAGTCCTTC
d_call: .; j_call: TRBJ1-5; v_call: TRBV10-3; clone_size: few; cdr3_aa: CATQPAGDNQPQHF; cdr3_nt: TGTGCCACCCAACCGGCAGGGGACAATCAGCCCCAGCATTTT
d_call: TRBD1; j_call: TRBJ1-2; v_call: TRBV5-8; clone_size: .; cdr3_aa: CASSPTRDRAYGYTF; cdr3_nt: TGTGCCAGCAGCCCCACACGGGACAGAGCCTATGGCTACACCTTC
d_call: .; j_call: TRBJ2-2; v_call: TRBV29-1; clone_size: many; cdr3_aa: CSVDAAGNTGELFF; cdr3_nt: TGCAGCGTTGACGCGGCGGGGAACACCGGGGAGCTGTTTTTT
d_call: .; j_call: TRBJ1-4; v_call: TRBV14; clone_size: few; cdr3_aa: CASSPTRTAEKLFF; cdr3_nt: TGTGCCAGCAGCCCTACTAGGACTGCCGAAAAACTGTTTTTT
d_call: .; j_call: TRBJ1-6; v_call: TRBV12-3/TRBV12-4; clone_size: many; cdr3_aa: CASSFGEPNLISPLHF; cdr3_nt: TGTGCCAGCAGTTTTGGGGAGCCGAACTTAATTTCACCCCTCCACTTT
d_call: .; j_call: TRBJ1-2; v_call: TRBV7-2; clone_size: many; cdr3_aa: CASSLARVWDGYTF; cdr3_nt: TGTGCCAGCAGCTTAGCCCGGGTGTGGGACGGCTACACCTTC